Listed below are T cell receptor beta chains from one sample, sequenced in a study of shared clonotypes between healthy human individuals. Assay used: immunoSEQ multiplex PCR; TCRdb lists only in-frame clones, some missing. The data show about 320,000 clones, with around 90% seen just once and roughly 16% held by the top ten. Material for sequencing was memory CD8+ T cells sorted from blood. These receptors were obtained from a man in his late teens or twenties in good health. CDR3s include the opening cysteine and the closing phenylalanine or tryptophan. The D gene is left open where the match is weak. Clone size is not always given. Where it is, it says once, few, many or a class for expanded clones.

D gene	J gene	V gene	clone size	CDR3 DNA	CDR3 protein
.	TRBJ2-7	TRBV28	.	TGTGCCAGCAGAACGCGCGCAAGCTCCTACGAGCAGTACTTC	CASRTRASSYEQYF
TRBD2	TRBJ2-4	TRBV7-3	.	TGTGCCAGCAGCCCCCATGGGGGGGGTAATGGAAACATTCAGTACTTC	CASSPHGGGNGNIQYF
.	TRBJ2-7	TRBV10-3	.	TGTGCCATCAGTGAGTCAGGGGCAAGCGAGCAGTACTTC	CAISESGASEQYF
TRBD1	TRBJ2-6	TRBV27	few	TGTGCCAGCAGCTATACAGGGGGCGCTGGGGCCAACGTCCTGACTTTC	CASSYTGGAGANVLTF
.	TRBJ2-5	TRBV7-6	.	TGTGCCAGCAGCCCGTTCGGCTCGGGACCCTACCAAGAGACCCAGTACTTC	CASSPFGSGPYQETQYF
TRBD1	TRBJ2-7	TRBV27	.	TGTGCCAGCAGTTTTGGTCTGGGCAGGGGGCCATCCTACGAGCAGTACTTC	CASSFGLGRGPSYEQYF
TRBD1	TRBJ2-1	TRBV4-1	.	TGCGCCAGCACAGGACAGGGGGCTAGCAATGAGCAGTTCTTC	CASTGQGASNEQFF
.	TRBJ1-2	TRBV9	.	TGTGCCAGCAGCGTAGGGCAGGCCAACTATGGCTACACCTTC	CASSVGQANYGYTF
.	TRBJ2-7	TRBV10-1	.	TGCGCCAGCAGTTCGGGGACAATCCCCTACGAGCAGTACTTC	CASSSGTIPYEQYF
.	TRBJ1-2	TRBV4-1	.	TGCGCCAGCAGCTCGCGGGCCTTCCTAGACGGCTATGGCTACACCTTC	CASSSRAFLDGYGYTF
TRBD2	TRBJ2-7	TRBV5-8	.	TGTGCCAGCAGCTTCCCGGGACTAGCGGGAGAAGTCTACGAGCAGTACTTC	CASSFPGLAGEVYEQYF
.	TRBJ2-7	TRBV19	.	TGTGCCAGTACCCCCGACTTGCGGGGCACATACGAGCAGTACTTC	CASTPDLRGTYEQYF
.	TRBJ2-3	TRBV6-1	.	TGTGCCAGCAGCGACCCGGGACTCGCAGATACGCAGTATTTT	CASSDPGLADTQYF
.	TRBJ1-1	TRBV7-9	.	TGTGCCAGCAGCCTCCTGAACACTGAAGCTTTCTTT	CASSLLNTEAFF
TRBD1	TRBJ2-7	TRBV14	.	TGTGCCAGCAGCCAGGGACAGTGGGAGCCCTACGAGCAGTACTTC	CASSQGQWEPYEQYF
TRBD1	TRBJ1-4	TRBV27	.	TGTGCCAGCAGTTCTCAACAGGGGTTGGGTGAAAAACTGTTTTTT	CASSSQQGLGEKLFF
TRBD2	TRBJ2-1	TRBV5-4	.	TGTGCCAGCAGCTTGGAACTAGCGGGAGTCTATGAGCAGTTCTTC	CASSLELAGVYEQFF
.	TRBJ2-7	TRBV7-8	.	TGTGCCAGCAGCTGGGAGAGCTCCTACGAGCAGTACTTC	CASSWESSYEQYF
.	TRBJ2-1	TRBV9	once	TGTGCCAGCAGCGTCCGGGACGACTACAATGAGCAGTTCTTC	CASSVRDDYNEQFF
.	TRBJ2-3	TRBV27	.	TGTGCCAGCAGTTTGGCCCACACAGATACGCAGTATTTT	CASSLAHTDTQYF
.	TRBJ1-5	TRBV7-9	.	TGTGCCAGCAGCTTAGAGGGTCAGCCCCAGCATTTT	CASSLEGQPQHF
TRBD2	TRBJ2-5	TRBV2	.	TGTGCCAGCAGCGGGACTAGTAAGGAGACCCAGTACTTC	CASSGTSKETQYF
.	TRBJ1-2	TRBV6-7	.	TGTGCCTTATCGGAGGCAGGGGCGAACTATGGCTACACCTTC	CALSEAGANYGYTF
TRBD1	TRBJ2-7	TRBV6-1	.	TGTGCCAGCAGTCGGGGACAGCCGTCCTACGAGCAGTACTTC	CASSRGQPSYEQYF
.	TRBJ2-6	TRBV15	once	TGTGCCACCAGCAGAGGGCAGAAACTAATCTCTGGGGCCAACGTCCTGACTTTC	CATSRGQKLISGANVLTF
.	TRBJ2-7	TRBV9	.	TGTGCCAGCAGCGTAGACGGGAGTGGTTACGAGCAGTACTTC	CASSVDGSGYEQYF
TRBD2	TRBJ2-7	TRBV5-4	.	TGTGCCAGCAGAGTAGCGGGAGAGGGATACGAGCAGTACTTC	CASRVAGEGYEQYF
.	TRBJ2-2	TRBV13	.	TGTGCCAGCAGCTTAGGCACGGCCCCCTCCTCGAACACCGGGGAGCTGTTTTTT	CASSLGTAPSSNTGELFF
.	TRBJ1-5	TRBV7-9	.	TGTGCCAGCAGCCTTGGGACGCTCAATCAGCCCCAGCATTTT	CASSLGTLNQPQHF
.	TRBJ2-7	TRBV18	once	TGTGCCAGCTCTAGGGCGGCCGGGGAGCAGTACTTC	CASSRAAGEQYF
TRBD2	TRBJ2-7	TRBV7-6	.	TGTGCCAGCAGCCCAATGGTAGCGGGAGCCCCGAGGGAGCAGTACTTC	CASSPMVAGAPREQYF
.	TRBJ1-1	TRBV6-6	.	TGTGCCACCGGACCGGCGGACACTGAAGCTTTCTTT	CATGPADTEAFF
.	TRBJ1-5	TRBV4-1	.	TGCGCCAGCAGCGAACAGGGAGTTGGCAATCAGCCCCAGCATTTT	CASSEQGVGNQPQHF
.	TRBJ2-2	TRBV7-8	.	TGTGCCAGCAGCTTAGTGACGACGAATTCCGGGGAGCTGTTTTTT	CASSLVTTNSGELFF
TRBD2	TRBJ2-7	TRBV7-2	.	TGTGCCAGCAGCTTAGAAAGCGGGGGGAGCTCCTACGAGCAGTACTTC	CASSLESGGSSYEQYF
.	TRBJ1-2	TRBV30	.	TGTGCCTGGACCCCCGACCGGGACTATGGCTACACCTTC	CAWTPDRDYGYTF
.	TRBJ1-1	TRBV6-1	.	TGTGCCAGCAGTTTGGGCATTGATAGGACTGAAGCTTTCTTT	CASSLGIDRTEAFF
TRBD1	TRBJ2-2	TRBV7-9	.	TGTGCCAGCAGCGTACCCCGGGACAGAGAGAACACCGGGGAGCTGTTTTTT	CASSVPRDRENTGELFF
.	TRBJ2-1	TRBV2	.	TGTGCCAGCTCTCAGGAGGGTAGCGAAAACAATGAGCAGTTCTTC	CASSQEGSENNEQFF
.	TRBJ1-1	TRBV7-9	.	TGTGCCAGCAGCTTAGCCAGGGAGAAGGGCACTGAAGCTTTCTTT	CASSLAREKGTEAFF
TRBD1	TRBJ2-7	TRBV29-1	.	TGCAGCGTTGAGGCGGACGGGACAGAGAACTACGAGCAGTACTTC	CSVEADGTENYEQYF
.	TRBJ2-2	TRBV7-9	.	TGTGCCAGCAGCTTATGGCACCTGAACACCGGGGAGCTGTTTTTT	CASSLWHLNTGELFF
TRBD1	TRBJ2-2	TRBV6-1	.	TGTGCCAGCAGCGGCACAGGGGCGACCGGGGAGCTGTTTTTT	CASSGTGATGELFF
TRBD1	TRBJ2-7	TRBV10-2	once	TGCGCCAGCAGTGTACTCAGGGGGCGACTTTACGAGCAGTACTTC	CASSVLRGRLYEQYF
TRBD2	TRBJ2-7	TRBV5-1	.	TGCGCCAGCAGCCCCGTGGGTAGCGGGACCGAGCAGTACTTC	CASSPVGSGTEQYF
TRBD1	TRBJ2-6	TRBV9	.	TGTGCCAGCAGCGTAGCTACAGGGACAGCTAGTACCGGGGCCAACGTCCTGACTTTC	CASSVATGTASTGANVLTF
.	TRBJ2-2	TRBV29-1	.	TGCAGCGTTGCGCCCAGGGCGGACTACACCGGGGAGCTGTTTTTT	CSVAPRADYTGELFF